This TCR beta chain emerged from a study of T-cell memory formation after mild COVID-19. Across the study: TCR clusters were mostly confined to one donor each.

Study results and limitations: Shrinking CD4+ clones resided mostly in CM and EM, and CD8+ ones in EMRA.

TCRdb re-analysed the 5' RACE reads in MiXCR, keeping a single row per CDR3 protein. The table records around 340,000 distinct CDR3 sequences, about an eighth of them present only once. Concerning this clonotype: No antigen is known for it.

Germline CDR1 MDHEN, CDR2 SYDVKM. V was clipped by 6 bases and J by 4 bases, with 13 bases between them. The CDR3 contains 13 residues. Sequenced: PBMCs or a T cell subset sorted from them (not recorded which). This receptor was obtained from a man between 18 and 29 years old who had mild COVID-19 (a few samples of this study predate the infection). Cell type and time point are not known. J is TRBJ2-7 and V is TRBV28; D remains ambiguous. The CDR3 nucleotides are TGTGCCAGCAGGACCTCAGACCTGTACGAGCAGTACGTC. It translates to CASRTSDLYEQYV.